Listed below are T cell receptor beta chains from one sample, sequenced in a study of T-cell reconstitution after alpha-beta-depleted transplantation in children. Each CDR3 protein is one row after TCRdb ran MiXCR on the PCR reads. This table holds almost 600,000 distinct CDR3 sequences, roughly 27% found once. This sample comprised PBMCs, obtained before TCRalphabeta/CD19-depleted stem cell transplant. The receptors were gathered from a boy in the first two years of life with Wiskott-Aldrich syndrome, due to receive a stem cell transplant. CDR3s leave out the opening cysteine and the closing phenylalanine or tryptophan.

j_call v_call cdr3_aa
TRBJ1-5 TRBV20-1 SARTGDNNQPQH
TRBJ2-3 TRBV12-3/TRBV12-4 ASRTRRDTQY
TRBJ1-3 TRBV20-1 SARALLRGFGNTIY
TRBJ2-5 TRBV28 ASSRLDQTQY
TRBJ2-7 TRBV5-6 ASSFTRGEQY
TRBJ2-1 TRBV27 ASSLRHPIYNEQF
TRBJ2-7 TRBV11-2 ASSLVRGDYEQY
TRBJ2-3 TRBV20-1 SASQTSGSSKDTQY
TRBJ2-1 TRBV6-1 ASENGGRGGRLDEQF
TRBJ2-3 TRBV5-1 ASSAGTTTSTDTQY
TRBJ1-1 TRBV2 ASKGTGGRTEAF
TRBJ2-7 TRBV20-1 SARDPWPSSYEQY
TRBJ2-2 TRBV25-1 ASSHTPGQGDTGELF
TRBJ2-1 TRBV12-3/TRBV12-4 ASSFVTGPAG
TRBJ2-5 TRBV5-1 ASSIDSGGGETQY
TRBJ2-5 TRBV5-1 ASSLAAAGDPQY
TRBJ2-3 TRBV5-1 ASSFKQGTDTQY
TRBJ2-1 TRBV20-1 SASSGGAGEQF
TRBJ2-3 TRBV5-1 ASSLEGAPDTQY
TRBJ1-2 TRBV5-6 ASSSASTRHYGYT
TRBJ2-1 TRBV20-1 SAAGGYGRAREQF
TRBJ1-2 TRBV7-9 ASSFAGDDGYT
TRBJ2-2 TRBV7-3 ASSLGFASGELF
TRBJ2-3 TRBV5-6 ASSLWSSGRLTDTQY
TRBJ1-1 TRBV20-1 SAANTGGGTEAF
TRBJ2-1 TRBV7-2 ASSRRDGAYEQF
TRBJ1-6 TRBV6-1 ASRRQSSPLH
TRBJ2-3 TRBV4-1 ASSQEGPWGDTQY
TRBJ2-3 TRBV5-6 ASSVRQGYTDTQY
TRBJ1-6 TRBV5-1 ASSLDGGRFKTPLH
TRBJ2-7 TRBV5-1 ASSSQGASLYEQY
TRBJ1-2 TRBV5-1 ASSGQEGNYGYT
TRBJ1-2 TRBV29-1 SVVLGQGGGYT
TRBJ2-7 TRBV5-1 ASSPTAGTEDGKQY
TRBJ2-4 TRBV7-9 ASSLGPQSRTKNIQY
TRBJ1-2 TRBV3-1 ASSQDTRVAGGYT
TRBJ2-3 TRBV10-3 AISESASGRADTQY